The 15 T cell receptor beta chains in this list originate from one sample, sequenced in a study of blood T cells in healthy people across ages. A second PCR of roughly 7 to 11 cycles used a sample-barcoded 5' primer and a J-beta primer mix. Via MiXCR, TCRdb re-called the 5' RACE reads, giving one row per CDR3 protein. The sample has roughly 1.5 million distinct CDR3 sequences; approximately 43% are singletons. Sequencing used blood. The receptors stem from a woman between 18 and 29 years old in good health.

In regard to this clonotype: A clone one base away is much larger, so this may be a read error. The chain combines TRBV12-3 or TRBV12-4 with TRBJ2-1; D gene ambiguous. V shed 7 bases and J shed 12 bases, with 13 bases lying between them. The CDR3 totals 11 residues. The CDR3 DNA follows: TGTGCCAGCAACAACTACCATGGGCAGTTCTTC. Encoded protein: CASNNYHGQFF.

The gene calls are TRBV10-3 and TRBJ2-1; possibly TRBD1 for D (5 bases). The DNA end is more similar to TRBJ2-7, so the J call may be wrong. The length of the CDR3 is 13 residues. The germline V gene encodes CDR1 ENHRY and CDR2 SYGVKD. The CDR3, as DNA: TGTGCCATCAGACACGACAGCTACAATGAGCAGTACTTC. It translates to CAIRHDSYNEQYF.

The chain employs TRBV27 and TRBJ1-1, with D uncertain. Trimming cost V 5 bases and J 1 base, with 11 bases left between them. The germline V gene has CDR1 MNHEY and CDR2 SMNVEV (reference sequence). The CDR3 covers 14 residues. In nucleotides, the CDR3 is TGTGCCAGCAGTCCACAGCTACCGAACACTGAAGCTTTCTTT. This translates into CASSPQLPNTEAFF.

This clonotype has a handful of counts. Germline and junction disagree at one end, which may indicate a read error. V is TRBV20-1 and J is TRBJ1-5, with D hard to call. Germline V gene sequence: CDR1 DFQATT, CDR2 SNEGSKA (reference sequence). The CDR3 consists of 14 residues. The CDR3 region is CSASGRHSNQPQHF. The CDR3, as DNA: TGCAGTGCCTCTGGACGTCATAGCAATCAGCCTCAGCATTTT.

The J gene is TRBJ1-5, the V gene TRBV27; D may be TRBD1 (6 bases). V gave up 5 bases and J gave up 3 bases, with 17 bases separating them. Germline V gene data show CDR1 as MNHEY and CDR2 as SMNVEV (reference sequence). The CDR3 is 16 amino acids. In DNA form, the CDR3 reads TGTGCCAGCAGTCCCCGAGGGGGGGGATTCAATCAGCCCCAGCATTTT. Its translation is CASSPRGGGFNQPQHF.

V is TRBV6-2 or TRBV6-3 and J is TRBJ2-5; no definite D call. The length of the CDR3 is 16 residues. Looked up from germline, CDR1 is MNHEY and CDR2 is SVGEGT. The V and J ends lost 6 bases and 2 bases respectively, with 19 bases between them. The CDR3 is CASSRFVIGRQETQYF. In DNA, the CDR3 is TGTGCCAGCAGCCGATTCGTGATTGGCCGTCAAGAGACCCAGTACTTC.

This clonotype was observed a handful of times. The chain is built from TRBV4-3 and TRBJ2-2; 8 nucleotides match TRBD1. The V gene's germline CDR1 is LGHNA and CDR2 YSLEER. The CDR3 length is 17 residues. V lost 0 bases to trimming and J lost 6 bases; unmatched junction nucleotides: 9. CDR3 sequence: CASSQDGQGVVPGELFF. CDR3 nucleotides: TGCGCCAGCAGCCAAGACGGACAGGGAGTAGTCCCCGGGGAGCTGTTTTTT.

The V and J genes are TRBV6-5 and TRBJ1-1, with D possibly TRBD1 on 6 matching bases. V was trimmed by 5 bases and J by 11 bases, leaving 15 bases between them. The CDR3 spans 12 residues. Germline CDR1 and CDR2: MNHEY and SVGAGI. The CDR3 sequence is CASSPDRTGAFF. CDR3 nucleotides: TGTGCCAGCAGTCCAGACAGGACTGGTGCTTTCTTT.

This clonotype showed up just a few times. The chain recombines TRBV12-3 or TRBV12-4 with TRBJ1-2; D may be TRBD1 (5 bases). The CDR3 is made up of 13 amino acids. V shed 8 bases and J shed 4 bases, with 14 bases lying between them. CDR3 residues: CASLSPGAYGYTF. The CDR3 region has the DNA TGTGCCAGCTTGAGCCCTGGGGCCTATGGCTACACCTTC.

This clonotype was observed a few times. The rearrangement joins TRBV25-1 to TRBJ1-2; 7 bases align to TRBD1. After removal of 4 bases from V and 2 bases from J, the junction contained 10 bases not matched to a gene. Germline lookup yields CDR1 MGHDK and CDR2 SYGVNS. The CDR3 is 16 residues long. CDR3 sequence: CASSATTGVLNYGYTF. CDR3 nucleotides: TGTGCCAGCAGTGCTACAACAGGGGTCTTGAACTATGGCTACACCTTC.

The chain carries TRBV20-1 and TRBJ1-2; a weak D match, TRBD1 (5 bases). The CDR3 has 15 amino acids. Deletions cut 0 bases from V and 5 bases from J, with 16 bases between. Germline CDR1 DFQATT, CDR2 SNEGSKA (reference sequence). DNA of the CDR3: TGCAGTGCTAGAGATCGACAGTTAGGGGTTTATGGCTACACCTTC. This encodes CSARDRQLGVYGYTF.

The CDR3, as DNA: TGCAGTGCGTCGGACAGGGTTGGTCGTGGCTACACCTTC. This codes for CSASDRVGRGYTF. The chain combines TRBV20-1 with TRBJ1-2; TRBD1 matches at 8 bases. This CDR3 is built from 13 residues. Germline-derived CDR1 and CDR2 are DFQATT and SNEGSKA (reference sequence). V shed 6 bases, J shed 7 bases, and the junction held 10 bases outside the gene matches.

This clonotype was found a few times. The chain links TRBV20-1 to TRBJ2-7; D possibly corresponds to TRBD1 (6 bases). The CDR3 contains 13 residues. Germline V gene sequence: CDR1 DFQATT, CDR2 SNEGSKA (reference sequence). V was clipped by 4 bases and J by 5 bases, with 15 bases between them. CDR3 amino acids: CSAIQGWIHEQYF. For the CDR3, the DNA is TGCAGTGCTATACAGGGATGGATCCACGAGCAGTACTTC.

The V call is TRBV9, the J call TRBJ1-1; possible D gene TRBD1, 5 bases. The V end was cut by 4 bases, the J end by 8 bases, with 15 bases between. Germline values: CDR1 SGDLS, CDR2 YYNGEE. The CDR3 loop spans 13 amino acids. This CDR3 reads CASSPEVGGEAFF. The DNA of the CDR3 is TGTGCCAGCAGCCCAGAGGTCGGGGGGGAAGCTTTCTTT.

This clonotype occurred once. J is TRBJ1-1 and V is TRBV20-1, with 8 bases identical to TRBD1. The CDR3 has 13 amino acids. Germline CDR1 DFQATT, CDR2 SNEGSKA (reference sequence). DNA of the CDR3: TGCAGACTAAGTACAGGGGGGAACACTGAAGCTTTCTTT. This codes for CRLSTGGNTEAFF.